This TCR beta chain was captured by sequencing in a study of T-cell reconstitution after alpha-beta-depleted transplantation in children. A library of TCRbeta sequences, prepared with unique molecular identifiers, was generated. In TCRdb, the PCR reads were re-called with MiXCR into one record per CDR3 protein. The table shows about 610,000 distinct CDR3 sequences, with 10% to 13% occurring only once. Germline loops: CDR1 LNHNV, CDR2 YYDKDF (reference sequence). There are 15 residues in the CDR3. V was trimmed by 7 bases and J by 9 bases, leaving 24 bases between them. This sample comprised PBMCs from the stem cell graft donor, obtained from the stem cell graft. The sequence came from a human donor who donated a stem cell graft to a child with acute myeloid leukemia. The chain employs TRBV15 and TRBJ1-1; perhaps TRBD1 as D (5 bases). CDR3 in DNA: TGTGCCACCACCGAAGGACGGAGAGGGACTGAACAAGCTTTCTTT. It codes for CATTEGRRGTEQAFF.